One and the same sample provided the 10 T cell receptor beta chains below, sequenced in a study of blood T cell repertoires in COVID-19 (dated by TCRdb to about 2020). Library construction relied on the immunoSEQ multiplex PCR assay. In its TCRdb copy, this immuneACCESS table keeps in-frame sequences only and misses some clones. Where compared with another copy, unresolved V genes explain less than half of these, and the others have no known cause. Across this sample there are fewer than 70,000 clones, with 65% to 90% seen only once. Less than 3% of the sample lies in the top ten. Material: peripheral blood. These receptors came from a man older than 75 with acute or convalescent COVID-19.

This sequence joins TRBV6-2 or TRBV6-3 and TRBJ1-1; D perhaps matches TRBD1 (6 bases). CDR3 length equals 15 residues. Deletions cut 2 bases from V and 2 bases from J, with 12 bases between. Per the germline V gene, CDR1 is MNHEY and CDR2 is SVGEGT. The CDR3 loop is CASSYERTVNTEAFF. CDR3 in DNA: TGTGCCAGCAGTTACGAGAGGACAGTAAACACTGAAGCTTTCTTT.

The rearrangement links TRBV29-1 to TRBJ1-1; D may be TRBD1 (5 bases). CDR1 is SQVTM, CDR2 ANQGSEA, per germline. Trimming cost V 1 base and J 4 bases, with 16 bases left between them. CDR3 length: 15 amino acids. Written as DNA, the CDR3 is TGCAGCGTTGAAGGTCCGAGTAGGGGTGGCACTGAAGCTTTCTTT. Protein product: CSVEGPSRGGTEAFF. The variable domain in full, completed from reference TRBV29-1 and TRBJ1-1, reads SAVISQKPSRDICQRGTSLTIQCQVDSQVTMMFWYRQQPGQSLTLIATANQGSEATYESGFVIDKFPISRPNLTFSTLTVSNMSPEDSSIYLCSVEGPSRGGTEAFFGQGTRLTVV.

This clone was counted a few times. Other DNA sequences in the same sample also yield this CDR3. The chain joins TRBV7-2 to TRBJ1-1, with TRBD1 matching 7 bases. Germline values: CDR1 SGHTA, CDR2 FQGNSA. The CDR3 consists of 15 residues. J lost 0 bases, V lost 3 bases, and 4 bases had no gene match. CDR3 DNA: TGTGCCAGCAGCTTCGGGACAGCGATGAACACTGAAGCTTTCTTT. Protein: CASSFGTAMNTEAFF.

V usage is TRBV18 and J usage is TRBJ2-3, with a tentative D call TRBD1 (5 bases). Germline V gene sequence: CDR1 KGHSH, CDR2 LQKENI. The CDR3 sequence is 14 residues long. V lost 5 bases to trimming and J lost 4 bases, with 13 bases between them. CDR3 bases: TGTGCCAGCTCAACCAGGGTACCCCCAGATACGCAGTATTTT. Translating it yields CASSTRVPPDTQYF.

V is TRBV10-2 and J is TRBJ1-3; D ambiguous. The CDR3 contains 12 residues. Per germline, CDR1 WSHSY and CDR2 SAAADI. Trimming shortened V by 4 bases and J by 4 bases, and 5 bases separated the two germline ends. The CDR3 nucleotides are TGCGCCAGCAGTGCTCAGGGAAACACCATATATTTT. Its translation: CASSAQGNTIYF.

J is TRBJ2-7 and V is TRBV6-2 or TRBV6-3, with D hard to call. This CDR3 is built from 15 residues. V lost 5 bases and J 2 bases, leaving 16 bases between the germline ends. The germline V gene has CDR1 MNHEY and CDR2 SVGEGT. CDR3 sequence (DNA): TGTGCCAGCAGTAACCAACCGAGAGGCACCTACGAGCAGTACTTC. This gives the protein CASSNQPRGTYEQYF.

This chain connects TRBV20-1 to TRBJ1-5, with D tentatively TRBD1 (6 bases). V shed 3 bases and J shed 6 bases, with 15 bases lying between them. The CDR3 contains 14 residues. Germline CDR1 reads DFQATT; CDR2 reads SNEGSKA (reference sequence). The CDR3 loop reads CSASVGMTGQPQHF. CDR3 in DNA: TGCAGTGCTAGTGTAGGGATGACAGGTCAGCCCCAGCATTTT.

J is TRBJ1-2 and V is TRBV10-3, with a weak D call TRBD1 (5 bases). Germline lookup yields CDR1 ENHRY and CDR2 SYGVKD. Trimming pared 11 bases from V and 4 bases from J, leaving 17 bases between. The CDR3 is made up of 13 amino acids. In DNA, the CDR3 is TGTGCCTCGAACCGGGGGACCGGCTATGGCTACACCTTC. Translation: CASNRGTGYGYTF.

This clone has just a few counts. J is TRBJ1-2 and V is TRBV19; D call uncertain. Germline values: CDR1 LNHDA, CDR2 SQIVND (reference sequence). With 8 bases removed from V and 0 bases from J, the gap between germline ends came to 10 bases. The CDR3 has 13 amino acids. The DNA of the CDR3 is TGTGCCAGTTCGGAGAGAGCTAACTATGGCTACACCTTC. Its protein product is CASSERANYGYTF.

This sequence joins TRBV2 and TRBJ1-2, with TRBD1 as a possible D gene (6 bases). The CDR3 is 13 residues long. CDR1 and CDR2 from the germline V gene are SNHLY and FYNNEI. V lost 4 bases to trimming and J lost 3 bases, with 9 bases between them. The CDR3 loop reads CASSVQGYYGYTF. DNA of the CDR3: TGTGCCAGCAGTGTACAGGGATACTATGGCTACACCTTC.